This TCR beta chain is drawn from a study of cytomegalovirus exposure and HLA in healthy donors. Overall study results and limits: TCR beta sequences numbering 15,000 to 20,000 were associated with HLA alleles at 0.05 false discovery rate in a later analysis.

Vbeta (60) and Jbeta (13) primers were used in the PCR. Sequencing was performed with immunoSEQ multiplex PCR; in TCRdb, only in-frame clones are kept and a portion is missing. This repertoire shows about 160,000 clones, about 65% found once; its top ten account for about 7%. CDR1 and CDR2 from the germline V gene are LGHNA and YNFKEQ. V shed 0 bases and J shed 2 bases, with 10 bases lying between them. This CDR3 comprises 16 residues. This clone was recorded only once. Its target is unknown. The TCR was taken from a middle-aged man in good health and CMV-seropositive. Sample: PBMCs. The V gene is TRBV4-2, the J gene TRBJ2-2; a possible D gene is TRBD2 (5 bases). This CDR3 reads CASSQERASNTGELFF. CDR3 DNA: TGTGCCAGCAGCCAAGAGAGGGCCTCCAACACCGGGGAGCTGTTTTTT.